The 3 T cell receptor beta chains presented below share a single source sample, sequenced in a study of OX40 agonist ivuxolimab in advanced cancers. Here immunoSEQ multiplex PCR was the method, and the copy in TCRdb shows in-frame clones only, minus some. This table holds about 67,000 clones, roughly 84% found once. This material consisted of CD4+ or CD8+ T cells sorted from blood, taken in a trial of the OX40 agonist ivuxolimab. The receptors come from an adult with an advanced solid tumor such as melanoma, head and neck, liver or kidney cancer.

In this sample, this clone turned up a few times. The chain joins TRBV7-9 to TRBJ1-5; TRBD1 agrees at 7 bases. V shed 8 bases, J shed 4 bases, and the junction held 5 bases outside the gene matches. The CDR3 has 13 residues. In germline, CDR1 is SEHNR, CDR2 FQNEAQ (reference sequence). Written as DNA, the CDR3 is TGTGCCAGCGCGGGACAGCATAATCAGCCCCAGCATTTT. Its protein product is CASAGQHNQPQHF.

Written as DNA, the CDR3 is TGTGCCAGCAGTTTTGGGTTCCGGACAGGGGGTACCTACAATGAGCAGTTCTTC. This sequence encodes CASSFGFRTGGTYNEQFF. The rearrangement uses TRBV27 and TRBJ2-1; 10 positions match TRBD1. V lost 3 bases and J lost 2; bases outside the gene matches: 10. The CDR3 extends over 18 amino acids. Germline V gene lookup returns CDR1 MNHEY and CDR2 SMNVEV (reference sequence).

The chain uses TRBV6-5 and TRBJ2-3; D is unresolved. The germline V gene has CDR1 MNHEY and CDR2 SVGAGI. V dropped 0 bases and J dropped 2 bases, with 9 bases sitting between them. The CDR3 totals 15 residues. CDR3 in amino acids: CASSYSYSLTDTQYF. The CDR3 DNA sequence: TGTGCCAGCAGTTACTCGTACTCACTCACAGATACGCAGTATTTT.